The clone carrying this TCR beta chain was counted ten times or more. This sample was taken from a study of human T cells and chemical hapten exposure. Time point described: patch test 1, 2 weeks after DPC sensitization. Treatment meaning: therapeutic diphenylcyclopropenone sensitization with weekly scalp DPC. Unfractionated whole blood served as the source for total RNA extraction. CDR3 length equals 14 residues. The germline CDR1 and CDR2 sequences are SNHLY and FYNNEI. Trimming took 2 bases from V and 2 from J, leaving 9 bases between them. TCRdb re-called the RACE reads with MiXCR, one entry per CDR3 protein. The data show 370,000 or so distinct CDR3 sequences, with about 4.8% seen just once and under 3% held by the top ten.

This receptor was taken from a woman in her forties or fifties with alopecia areata. Some clones in this sample may be carry-over from other donors' samples. The rearrangement uses TRBV2 and TRBJ1-1; D not resolved. This material consisted of whole blood, taken in connection with sensitization to the hapten diphenylcyclopropenone (DPC). In DNA form, the CDR3 reads TGTGCCAGCAGTGAAAGGGCGGTCAACACTGAAGCTTTCTTT. This translates into CASSERAVNTEAFF.